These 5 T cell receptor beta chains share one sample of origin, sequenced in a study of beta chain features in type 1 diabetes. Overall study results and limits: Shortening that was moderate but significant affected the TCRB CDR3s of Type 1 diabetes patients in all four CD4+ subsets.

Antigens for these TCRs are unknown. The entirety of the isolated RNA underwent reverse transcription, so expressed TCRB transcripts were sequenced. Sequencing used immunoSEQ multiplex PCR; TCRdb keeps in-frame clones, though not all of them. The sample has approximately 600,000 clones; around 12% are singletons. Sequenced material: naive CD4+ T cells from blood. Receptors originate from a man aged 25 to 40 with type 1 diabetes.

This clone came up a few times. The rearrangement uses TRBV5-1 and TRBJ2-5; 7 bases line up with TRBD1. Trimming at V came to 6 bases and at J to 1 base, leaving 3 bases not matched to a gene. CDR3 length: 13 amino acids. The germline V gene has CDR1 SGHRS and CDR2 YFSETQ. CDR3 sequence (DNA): TGCGCCAGCAAGGGACAGAGCCAAGAGACCCAGTACTTC. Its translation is CASKGQSQETQYF.

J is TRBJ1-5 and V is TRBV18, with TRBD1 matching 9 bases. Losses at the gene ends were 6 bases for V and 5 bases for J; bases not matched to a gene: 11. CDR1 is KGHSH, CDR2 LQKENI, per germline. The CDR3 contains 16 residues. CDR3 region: CASSPTGTGPDQPQHF. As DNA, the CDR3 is TGTGCCAGCTCGCCAACCGGGACAGGGCCGGATCAGCCCCAGCATTTT. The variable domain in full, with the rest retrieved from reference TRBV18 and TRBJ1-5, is NAGVMQNPRHLVRRRGQEARLRCSPMKGHSHVYWYRQLPEEGLKFMVYLQKENIIDESGMPKERFSAEFPKEGPSILRIQQVVRGDSAAYFCASSPTGTGPDQPQHFGDGTRLSIL.

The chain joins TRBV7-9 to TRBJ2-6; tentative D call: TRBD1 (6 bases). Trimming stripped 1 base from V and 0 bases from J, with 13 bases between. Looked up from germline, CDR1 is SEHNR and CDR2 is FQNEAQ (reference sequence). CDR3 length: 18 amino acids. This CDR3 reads CASSLVTGPSSGANVLTF. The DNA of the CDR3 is TGTGCCAGCAGCTTAGTCACAGGGCCGAGCTCTGGGGCCAACGTCCTGACTTTC.

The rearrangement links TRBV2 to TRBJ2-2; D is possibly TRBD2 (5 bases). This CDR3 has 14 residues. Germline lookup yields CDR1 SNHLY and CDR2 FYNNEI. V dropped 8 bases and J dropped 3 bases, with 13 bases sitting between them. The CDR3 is CASGISGYTGELFF. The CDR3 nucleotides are TGTGCCAGCGGCATATCGGGATACACCGGGGAGCTGTTTTTT.

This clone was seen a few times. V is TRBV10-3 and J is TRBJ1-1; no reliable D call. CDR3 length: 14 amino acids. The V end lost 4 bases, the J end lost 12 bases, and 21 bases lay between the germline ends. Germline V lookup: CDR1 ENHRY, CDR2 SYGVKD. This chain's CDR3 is CAISGGPDGRGTFF. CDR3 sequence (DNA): TGTGCCATCAGTGGAGGCCCTGACGGACGAGGGACTTTCTTT.